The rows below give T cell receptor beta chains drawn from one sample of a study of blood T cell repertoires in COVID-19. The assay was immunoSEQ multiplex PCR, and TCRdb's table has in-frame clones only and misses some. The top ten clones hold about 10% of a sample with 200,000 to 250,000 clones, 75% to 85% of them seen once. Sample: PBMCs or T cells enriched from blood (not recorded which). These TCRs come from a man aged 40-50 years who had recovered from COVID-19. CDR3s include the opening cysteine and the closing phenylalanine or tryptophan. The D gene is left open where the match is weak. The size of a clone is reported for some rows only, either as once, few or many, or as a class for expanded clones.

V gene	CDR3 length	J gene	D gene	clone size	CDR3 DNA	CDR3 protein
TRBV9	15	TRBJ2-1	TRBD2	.	TGTGCCAGCAGCGTAGTTAGCGGGGGTTACAATGAGCAGTTCTTC	CASSVVSGGYNEQFF
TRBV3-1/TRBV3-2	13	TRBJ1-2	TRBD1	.	TGTGCCAGCAGCCTTGAACAGGGGTCTGGCCACACCTTC	CASSLEQGSGHTF
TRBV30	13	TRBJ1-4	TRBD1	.	TGTGCCTGGAAGGACAGGAGAAATGAAAAACTGTTTTTT	CAWKDRRNEKLFF
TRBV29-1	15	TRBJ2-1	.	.	TGCAGCGTTGTCCCCTTGTCGAGCTCCTACAATGAGCAGTTCTTC	CSVVPLSSSYNEQFF
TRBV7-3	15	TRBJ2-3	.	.	TGTGCCAGCACCCCAGGCGGGGGCCCCACAGATACGCAGTATTTT	CASTPGGGPTDTQYF
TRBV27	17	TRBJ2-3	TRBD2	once	TGTGCCAGCAGTTCCAGGACTAGCGGGAGGGCCACAGATACGCAGTATTTT	CASSSRTSGRATDTQYF
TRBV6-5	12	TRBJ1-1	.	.	TGTGCCAGCAGTCGGGTTGACACTGAAGCTTTCTTT	CASSRVDTEAFF
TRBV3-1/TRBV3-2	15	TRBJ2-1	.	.	TGTGCCAGCAGCCAAGACGGGAGCTCGTACAATGAGCAGTTCTTC	CASSQDGSSYNEQFF
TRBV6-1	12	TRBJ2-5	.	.	TGTGCCAGCAGTGACGTTTATGAGACCCAGTACTTC	CASSDVYETQYF
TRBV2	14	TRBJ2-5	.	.	TGTGCCAGCAGAGAAACAGGGAGGGGAGAGACCCAGTACTTC	CASRETGRGETQYF
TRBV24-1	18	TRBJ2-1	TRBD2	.	TGTGCCACCAGTGATTTGCCGGGACTAGCGGGAGAGTACAATGAGCAGTTCTTC	CATSDLPGLAGEYNEQFF
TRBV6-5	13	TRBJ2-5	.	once	TGTGCCAGCAGTTATTGGTTCGGGGGGACCCAGTACTTC	CASSYWFGGTQYF
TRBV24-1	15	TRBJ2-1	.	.	TGTGCCACCAGTGATCCCCGCTCGAGCGTCAATGAGCAGTTCTTC	CATSDPRSSVNEQFF
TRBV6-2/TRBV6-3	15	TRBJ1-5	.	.	TGTGCCAGCAGCCACGATGGGGGAGGGGTTCAGCCCCAGCATTTT	CASSHDGGGVQPQHF
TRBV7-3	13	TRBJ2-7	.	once	TGTGCCAGCAGCTTACTAGTGGGCTACGAGCAGTACTTC	CASSLLVGYEQYF
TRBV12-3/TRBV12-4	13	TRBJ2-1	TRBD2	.	TGTGCCAGCAGGACTAGCACGTACAATGAGCAGTTCTTC	CASRTSTYNEQFF
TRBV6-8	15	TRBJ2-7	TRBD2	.	TGTGCCAGCAGCCACGGGAGGGTTCCCTCCTACGAGCAGTACTTC	CASSHGRVPSYEQYF
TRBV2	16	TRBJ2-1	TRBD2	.	TGTGCCAGCAGTGACGGGGGGGGAGCCTCCTACAATGAGCAGTTCTTC	CASSDGGGASYNEQFF
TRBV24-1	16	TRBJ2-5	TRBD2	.	TGTGCCACCAGTGATTGGACTAGAGGAGGTGGGGAGACCCAGTACTTC	CATSDWTRGGGETQYF
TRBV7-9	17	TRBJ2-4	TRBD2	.	TGTGCCAGCAGCACGAGGACTAGCGCCTTAGCCAAAAACATTCAGTACTTC	CASSTRTSALAKNIQYF
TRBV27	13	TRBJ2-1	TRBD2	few	TGTGCCAGCAGTGCGGGACTAGCCAATGAGCAGTTCTTC	CASSAGLANEQFF
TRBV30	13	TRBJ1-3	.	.	TGTGCCTGGAGTAAGAGCTCTGGAAACACCATATATTTT	CAWSKSSGNTIYF
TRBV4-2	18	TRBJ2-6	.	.	TGTGCCAGCAGCCAGCGGGAACAGGTAGTCTCTGGGGCCAACGTCCTGACTTTC	CASSQREQVVSGANVLTF
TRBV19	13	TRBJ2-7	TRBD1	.	TGTGCCAGTAGTATGACAGGGTCCTACGAGCAGTACTTC	CASSMTGSYEQYF
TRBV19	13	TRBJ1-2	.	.	TGTGCCAGTAGTATGTCCGACAGCTATGGCTACACCTTC	CASSMSDSYGYTF
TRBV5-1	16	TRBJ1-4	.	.	TGCGCCAGCAGCTTGCAGGGGACCACAATCTGGGAAAAACTGTTTTTT	CASSLQGTTIWEKLFF
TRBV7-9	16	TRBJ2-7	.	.	TGTGCCAGCAGCTTTCAATTCGGGGATCGGACCTACGAGCAGTACTTC	CASSFQFGDRTYEQYF
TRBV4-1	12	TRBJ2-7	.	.	TGCGCCAGCAGCCAAGATCAGTGGGAGCAGTACTTC	CASSQDQWEQYF
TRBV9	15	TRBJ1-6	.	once	TGTGCCAGCAGCGTAGGACAGGCCTTTAATTCACCCCTCCACTTT	CASSVGQAFNSPLHF
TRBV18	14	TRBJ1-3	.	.	TGTGCCAGCTCACCAGAGGCAAATGGAAACACCATATATTTT	CASSPEANGNTIYF
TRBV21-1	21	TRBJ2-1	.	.	TGTGCCAGCAGCGCACATACGGGACTAGCGGTAGAAAATAGCTCCTACAATGAGCAGTTCTTC	CASSAHTGLAVENSSYNEQFF
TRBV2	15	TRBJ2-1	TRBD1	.	TGTGCCAGCAGTGATTGGGACAGCTCCTACAATGAGCAGTTCTTC	CASSDWDSSYNEQFF
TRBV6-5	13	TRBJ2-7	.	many	TGTGCCAGCAGTCCATTCGACAGCTACGAGCAGTACTTC	CASSPFDSYEQYF
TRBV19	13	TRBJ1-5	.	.	TGTGCCAGTAGTCCCATTGACCGTGCGGGGCAGCATTTT	CASSPIDRAGQHF
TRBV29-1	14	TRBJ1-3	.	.	TGCAGCGTGGAAAAGGGGACTGGCGGAAACACCATATATTTT	CSVEKGTGGNTIYF
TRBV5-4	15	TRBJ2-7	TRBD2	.	TGTGCCAGCAGCTTGGATCTAGCGGGGTCCTACGAGCAGTACTTC	CASSLDLAGSYEQYF
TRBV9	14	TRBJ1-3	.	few	TGTGCCAGCAGCTTATACAACTCTGGAAACACCATATATTTT	CASSLYNSGNTIYF
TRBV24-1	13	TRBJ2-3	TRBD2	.	TGTGCCACCAGGGGACTAGTTACAGATACGCAGTATTTT	CATRGLVTDTQYF
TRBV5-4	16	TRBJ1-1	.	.	TGTGCCAGCAGCCGGGGCGGGGGGCACGGGAACACTGAAGCTTTCTTT	CASSRGGGHGNTEAFF
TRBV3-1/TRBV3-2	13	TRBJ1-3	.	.	TGTGCCAGCAGGGACAGCTCTGGAAACACCATATATTTT	CASRDSSGNTIYF
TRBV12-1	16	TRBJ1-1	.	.	TGTGCCAGCAGCTCTCTCAGGGGGGAGGTAGACACTGAAGCTTTCTTT	CASSSLRGEVDTEAFF
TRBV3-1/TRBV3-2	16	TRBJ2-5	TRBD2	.	TGTGCCAGCAGCCCACCGGGACTAGCGGGAGTGGAGACCCAGTACTTC	CASSPPGLAGVETQYF
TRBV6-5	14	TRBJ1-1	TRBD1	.	TGTGCCAGCACCGGACAGGGGTTGAACACTGAAGCTTTCTTT	CASTGQGLNTEAFF
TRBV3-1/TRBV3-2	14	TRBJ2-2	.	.	TGTGCCAGCAGCCAAGAGGGAGGCTCCGGGGAGCTGTTTTTT	CASSQEGGSGELFF
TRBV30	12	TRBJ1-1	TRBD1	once	TGTGCCTGGACCTACAGGGGCGCTGAAGCTTTCTTT	CAWTYRGAEAFF
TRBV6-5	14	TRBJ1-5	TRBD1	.	TGTGCCAGCAGCCATGACAGGGGAGATCAGCCCCAGCATTTT	CASSHDRGDQPQHF
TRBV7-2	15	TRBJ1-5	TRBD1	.	TGTGCCAGCAGCTTGGGACAGGGGATCAATCAGCCCCAGCATTTT	CASSLGQGINQPQHF
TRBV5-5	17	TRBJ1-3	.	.	TGTGCCAGCAGCTCCCAACCCACGGGGGGGGCCATTGGCACCATATATTTT	CASSSQPTGGAIGTIYF
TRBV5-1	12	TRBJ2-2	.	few	TGCGCCAGCAGCCCCGTGTACGGGGAGCTGTTTTTT	CASSPVYGELFF
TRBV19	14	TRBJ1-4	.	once	TGTGCCAGTAGTTCAGGGGATTTTAATGAAAAACTGTTTTTT	CASSSGDFNEKLFF
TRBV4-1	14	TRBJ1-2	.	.	TGCGCCAGCAGACCCAGGGATACCAACTATGGCTACACCTTC	CASRPRDTNYGYTF
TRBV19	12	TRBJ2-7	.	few	TGTGCCAGTAGTCTTCGCGGGTACGAGCAGTACTTC	CASSLRGYEQYF
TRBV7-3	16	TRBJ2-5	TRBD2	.	TGTGCCAGCAGCCCGGACCGTGCTAGCGGGAGAGAGACCCAGTACTTC	CASSPDRASGRETQYF